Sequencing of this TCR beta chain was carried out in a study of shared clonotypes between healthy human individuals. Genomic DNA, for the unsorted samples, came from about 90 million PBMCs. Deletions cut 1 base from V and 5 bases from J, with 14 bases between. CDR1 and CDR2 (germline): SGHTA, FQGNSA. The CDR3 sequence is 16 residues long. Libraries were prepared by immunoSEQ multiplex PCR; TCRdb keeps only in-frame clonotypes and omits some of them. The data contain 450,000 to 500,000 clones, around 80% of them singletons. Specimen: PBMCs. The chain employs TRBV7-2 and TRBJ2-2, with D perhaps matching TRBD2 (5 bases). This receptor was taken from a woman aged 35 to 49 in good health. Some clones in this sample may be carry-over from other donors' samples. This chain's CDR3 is CASSLGVRGRTGELFF. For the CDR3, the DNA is TGTGCCAGCAGCTTAGGTGTCCGGGGTCGGACCGGGGAGCTGTTTTTT. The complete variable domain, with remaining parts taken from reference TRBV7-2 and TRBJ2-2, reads GAGVSQSPSNKVTEKGKDVELRCDPISGHTALYWYRQSLGQGLEFLIYFQGNSAPDKSGLPSDRFSAERTGGSVSTLTIQRTQQEDSAVYLCASSLGVRGRTGELFFGEGSRLTVL.